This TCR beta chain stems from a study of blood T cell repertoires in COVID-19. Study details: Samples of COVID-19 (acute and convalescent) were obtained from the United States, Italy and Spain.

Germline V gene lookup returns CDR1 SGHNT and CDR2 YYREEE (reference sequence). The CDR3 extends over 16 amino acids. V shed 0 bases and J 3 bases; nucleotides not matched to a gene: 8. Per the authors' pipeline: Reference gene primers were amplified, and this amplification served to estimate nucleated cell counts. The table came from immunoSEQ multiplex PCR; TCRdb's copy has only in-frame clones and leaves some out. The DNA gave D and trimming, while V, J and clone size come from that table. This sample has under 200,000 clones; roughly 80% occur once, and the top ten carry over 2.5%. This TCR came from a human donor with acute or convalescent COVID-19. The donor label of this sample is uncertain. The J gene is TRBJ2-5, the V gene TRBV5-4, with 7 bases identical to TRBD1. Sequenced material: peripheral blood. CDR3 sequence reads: CASSLDAGGREETQYF. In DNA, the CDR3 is TGTGCCAGCAGCTTGGATGCAGGGGGTCGCGAAGAGACCCAGTACTTC. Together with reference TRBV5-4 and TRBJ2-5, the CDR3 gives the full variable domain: ETGVTQSPTHLIKTRGQQVTLRCSSQSGHNTVSWYQQALGQGPQFIFQYYREEENGRGNFPPRFSGLQFPNYSSELNVNALELDDSALYLCASSLDAGGREETQYFGPGTRLLVL.